A selection of T cell receptor beta chains follows, all from one sample in a study of human T cells and chemical hapten exposure. TCRdb analysed the RACE reads with MiXCR anew, one entry per CDR3 protein. The repertoire consists of tens of thousands of distinct CDR3 sequences, with 9.6% occurring once and the leading ten covering around 3.6%. The material was whole blood, obtained in connection with sensitization to the hapten diphenylcyclopropenone (DPC). The receptors here all came from a woman in her 40s with alopecia areata. Some clones in this sample may be carry-over from other donors' samples. Each CDR3 is given with its conserved first and last residue. D genes are given only for firm matches. Clone size is shown for a subset of rows, as once, few, many or a class of expanded clone.

J: TRBJ2-2; size: -; V: TRBV2; D: TRBD2; CDR3: CASNTGGVNTGELFF; DNA: TGTGCCAGCAATACCGGGGGGGTGAACACCGGGGAGCTGTTTTTT
J: TRBJ2-7; size: many; V: TRBV7-2; D: TRBD2; CDR3: CASTPRRLAGAEQYF; DNA: TGTGCCAGCACCCCCAGACGTCTAGCGGGGGCCGAGCAGTACTTC
J: TRBJ1-2; size: -; V: TRBV6-2/TRBV6-3; D: -; CDR3: CASSYGWSYGYTF; DNA: TGTGCCAGCAGTTACGGCTGGTCCTATGGCTACACCTTC
J: TRBJ2-3; size: -; V: TRBV12-3/TRBV12-4; D: -; CDR3: CASSLGGGTGSDTQCF; DNA: TGTGCCAGCAGTTTAGGAGGTGGTACCGGATCAGATACGCAGTGTTTT
J: TRBJ2-2; size: many; V: TRBV28; D: -; CDR3: CASSLRTENTGELFF; DNA: TGTGCCAGCAGTTTACGAACAGAGAACACCGGGGAGCTGTTTTTT
J: TRBJ2-7; size: few; V: TRBV7-8; D: TRBD1; CDR3: CASSLVDRPSYEQYF; DNA: TGTGCCAGCAGCTTAGTGGACAGGCCCTCCTACGAGCAGTACTTC
J: TRBJ1-1; size: many; V: TRBV10-3; D: -; CDR3: CAIKAELGNTEAFF; DNA: TGTGCCATCAAGGCAGAACTCGGGAACACTGAAGCTTTCTTT
J: TRBJ1-1; size: many; V: TRBV6-2/TRBV6-3; D: -; CDR3: CATDSRSMNTEAFF; DNA: TGTGCCACCGATTCTCGGTCCATGAACACTGAAGCTTTCTTT
J: TRBJ2-1; size: many; V: TRBV18; D: -; CDR3: CASSRLQGSGNEQFF; DNA: TGTGCCAGCTCACGATTGCAAGGGTCGGGCAATGAGCAGTTCTTC
J: TRBJ2-3; size: many; V: TRBV7-9; D: TRBD1; CDR3: CASSHTTGFTDTQYF; DNA: TGTGCCAGCAGCCATACGACAGGGTTTACAGATACGCAGTATTTT
J: TRBJ2-3; size: many; V: TRBV12-3/TRBV12-4; D: -; CDR3: CASTRGGANTQYF; DNA: TGTGCCAGCACCAGGGGAGGGGCGAATACGCAGTATTTT
J: TRBJ2-6; size: -; V: TRBV5-1; D: -; CDR3: CASSLAGFASGANVLTF; DNA: TGCGCCAGCAGCTTGGCTGGCTTTGCCTCTGGGGCCAACGTCCTGACTTTC
J: TRBJ2-1; size: few; V: TRBV28; D: -; CDR3: CASSPRQALRGQFF; DNA: TGTGCCAGCAGTCCCCGACAGGCGTTAAGGGGGCAGTTCTTC
J: TRBJ2-4; size: few; V: TRBV7-9; D: -; CDR3: CASSQAEWQEIAKNIQYF; DNA: TGTGCCAGCAGCCAAGCGGAGTGGCAGGAGATAGCCAAAAACATTCAGTACTTC
J: TRBJ2-6; size: many; V: TRBV12-3/TRBV12-4; D: -; CDR3: CASSWTASSGANVLTF; DNA: TGTGCCAGCAGTTGGACAGCCTCCTCTGGGGCCAACGTCCTGACTTTC
J: TRBJ2-1; size: few; V: TRBV6-1; D: TRBD1; CDR3: CASDRGGSYNEQFF; DNA: TGTGCCAGCGACAGGGGGGGGTCCTACAATGAGCAGTTCTTC
J: TRBJ2-7; size: many; V: TRBV5-6; D: -; CDR3: CASSFGDPSYEQYF; DNA: TGTGCCAGCAGCTTCGGGGACCCCTCCTACGAGCAGTACTTC
J: TRBJ1-2; size: few; V: TRBV18; D: TRBD1; CDR3: CASSSGQGARVGYTF; DNA: TGTGCCAGCTCATCAGGACAGGGGGCAAGGGTTGGCTACACCTTC
J: TRBJ2-3; size: many; V: TRBV7-2; D: TRBD2; CDR3: CASSNSGLAGGRTDTQYF; DNA: TGTGCCAGCAGTAATAGCGGACTAGCGGGGGGGCGGACAGATACGCAGTATTTT
J: TRBJ2-5; size: few; V: TRBV25-1; D: TRBD2; CDR3: CASSESPPPPLAAQETQYF; DNA: TGTGCCAGCAGTGAATCCCCTCCCCCCCCACTAGCGGCTCAAGAGACCCAGTACTTC
J: TRBJ1-1; size: few; V: TRBV21-1; D: -; CDR3: CASSPRDRGGRPNCTEAFF; DNA: TGTGCCAGCAGCCCCCGGGACAGGGGAGGCAGGCCGAATTGCACTGAAGCTTTCTTT
J: TRBJ1-3; size: many; V: TRBV6-5; D: TRBD1; CDR3: CASSYSRQGSGNTIYF; DNA: TGTGCCAGCAGTTATTCTCGACAGGGGAGTGGAAACACCATATATTTT
J: TRBJ2-3; size: many; V: TRBV10-3; D: -; CDR3: CAISEVSDTQYF; DNA: TGTGCCATCAGCGAGGTGTCAGATACGCAGTATTTT
J: TRBJ1-2; size: many; V: TRBV7-2; D: -; CDR3: CASSRGQLRDYTF; DNA: TGTGCCAGCAGCCGAGGACAGCTCCGAGACTACACCTTC
J: TRBJ2-7; size: many; V: TRBV7-2; D: TRBD1; CDR3: CASRGQGAMNEQYF; DNA: TGTGCCAGCAGAGGTCAGGGGGCGATGAACGAGCAGTACTTC
J: TRBJ1-2; size: few; V: TRBV5-6; D: -; CDR3: CASSPAEGYYGYTF; DNA: TGTGCCAGCAGCCCCGCCGAGGGTTACTATGGCTACACCTTC
J: TRBJ2-3; size: few; V: TRBV5-1; D: -; CDR3: CASSLVGTSADTQYF; DNA: TGCGCCAGCAGCTTAGTAGGCACATCCGCAGATACGCAGTATTTT
J: TRBJ2-5; size: -; V: TRBV7-7; D: -; CDR3: CASSLVGGTATSQYF; DNA: TGTGCTAGCAGCTTAGTTGGGGGGACTGCCACGTCCCAGTACTTC
J: TRBJ1-5; size: few; V: TRBV7-9; D: -; CDR3: CASSPPDSNQPQHF; DNA: TGTGCCAGCAGCCCCCCCGACAGCAATCAGCCCCAGCATTTT
J: TRBJ2-7; size: many; V: TRBV6-5; D: -; CDR3: CASSYSTGPYEQYF; DNA: TGTGCCAGCAGTTACTCAACGGGGCCCTACGAGCAGTACTTC
J: TRBJ2-2; size: many; V: TRBV6-5; D: -; CDR3: CASSWRVSGELFF; DNA: TGTGCCAGCAGTTGGAGGGTTTCCGGGGAGCTGTTTTTT
J: TRBJ2-7; size: many; V: TRBV11-2; D: -; CDR3: CASSLDGLAYEQYF; DNA: TGTGCCAGCAGCTTAGACGGACTGGCCTACGAGCAGTACTTC
J: TRBJ2-7; size: many; V: TRBV7-2; D: TRBD1; CDR3: CASRSDREAYEQYF; DNA: TGTGCCAGCCGCTCGGACAGGGAAGCCTACGAGCAGTACTTC
J: TRBJ2-7; size: many; V: TRBV19; D: TRBD1; CDR3: CATMDRQSYEQYF; DNA: TGTGCCACTATGGACAGGCAGAGCTACGAGCAGTACTTC
J: TRBJ1-1; size: many; V: TRBV18; D: -; CDR3: CASSPWNTEAFF; DNA: TGTGCCAGCTCACCATGGAACACTGAAGCTTTCTTT
J: TRBJ2-4; size: -; V: TRBV19; D: -; CDR3: CASRTLGDKNIQYF; DNA: TGTGCCAGTCGGACGTTAGGAGACAAAAACATTCAGTACTTC
J: TRBJ1-6; size: -; V: TRBV7-2; D: -; CDR3: CASSLVPGGPLHF; DNA: TGTGCCAGCAGCTTAGTTCCGGGGGGACCCCTCCACTTT
J: TRBJ1-2; size: many; V: TRBV12-3/TRBV12-4; D: -; CDR3: CASSLRRIVNYGYTF; DNA: TGTGCCAGCAGCCTACGCCGAATCGTTAACTATGGCTACACCTTC
J: TRBJ2-3; size: few; V: TRBV29-1; D: TRBD1; CDR3: CSSPGQGSDTQYF; DNA: TGCAGCTCACCGGGACAGGGCTCAGATACGCAGTATTTT
J: TRBJ2-7; size: many; V: TRBV15; D: -; CDR3: CATSETAGAYEQYF; DNA: TGTGCCACCAGCGAGACAGCAGGAGCCTACGAGCAGTACTTC
J: TRBJ1-2; size: many; V: TRBV6-2/TRBV6-3; D: -; CDR3: CASSDSFYGYTF; DNA: TGTGCCAGCAGTGACAGCTTCTATGGCTACACCTTC
J: TRBJ2-4; size: -; V: TRBV3-1; D: -; CDR3: CVSSQGGGRIAKNIQYF; DNA: TGTGTCAGCAGCCAAGGAGGAGGTAGAATAGCCAAAAACATTCAGTACTTC
J: TRBJ1-5; size: many; V: TRBV6-2/TRBV6-3; D: TRBD1; CDR3: CASSLPGQGYQPQHF; DNA: TGTGCCAGCAGTCTACCGGGACAGGGTTATCAGCCCCAGCATTTT
J: TRBJ1-2; size: -; V: TRBV25-1; D: -; CDR3: CDSSDSGRHYGYTF; DNA: TGTGACAGCAGTGATTCCGGGCGACATTATGGCTACACCTTC
J: TRBJ2-4; size: many; V: TRBV19; D: -; CDR3: CASSFSGGLKNIQYF; DNA: TGTGCCAGTAGTTTCTCGGGCGGCCTCAAAAACATTCAGTACTTC
J: TRBJ1-3; size: many; V: TRBV11-1; D: -; CDR3: CASSSGALRRAGNTIYF; DNA: TGTGCCAGCAGCTCGGGGGCCCTTCGGAGGGCTGGAAACACCATATATTTT
J: TRBJ2-1; size: many; V: TRBV6-2/TRBV6-3; D: TRBD2; CDR3: CASTPQVLAGGHEQFF; DNA: TGTGCCAGCACCCCCCAGGTACTAGCGGGGGGCCATGAGCAGTTCTTC
J: TRBJ2-3; size: many; V: TRBV29-1; D: TRBD1; CDR3: CSVVGTGPDTQYF; DNA: TGCAGCGTGGTCGGGACAGGCCCAGATACGCAGTATTTT
J: TRBJ1-6; size: -; V: TRBV5-4; D: TRBD1; CDR3: CASSSRDRARDSPLHF; DNA: TGTGCCAGCAGCTCCCGGGACAGGGCTCGGGATTCACCCCTCCACTTT
J: TRBJ2-1; size: -; V: TRBV5-1; D: -; CDR3: CASSLPGASSYNEQFF; DNA: TGCGCCAGCAGCTTACCGGGGGCGAGCTCCTACAATGAGCAGTTCTTC
J: TRBJ2-2; size: -; V: TRBV7-3; D: TRBD1; CDR3: CGSGQGATGELFF; DNA: TGTGGCTCGGGACAGGGGGCCACCGGGGAGCTGTTTTTT
J: TRBJ2-7; size: many; V: TRBV3-1; D: -; CDR3: CASSQGLGPDVVYF; DNA: TGTGCCAGCAGCCAAGGCCTGGGACCGGACGTGGTGTACTTC
J: TRBJ1-1; size: many; V: TRBV29-1; D: -; CDR3: CSEKRAGGTEAFF; DNA: TGCAGCGAAAAAAGGGCCGGGGGGACTGAAGCTTTCTTT